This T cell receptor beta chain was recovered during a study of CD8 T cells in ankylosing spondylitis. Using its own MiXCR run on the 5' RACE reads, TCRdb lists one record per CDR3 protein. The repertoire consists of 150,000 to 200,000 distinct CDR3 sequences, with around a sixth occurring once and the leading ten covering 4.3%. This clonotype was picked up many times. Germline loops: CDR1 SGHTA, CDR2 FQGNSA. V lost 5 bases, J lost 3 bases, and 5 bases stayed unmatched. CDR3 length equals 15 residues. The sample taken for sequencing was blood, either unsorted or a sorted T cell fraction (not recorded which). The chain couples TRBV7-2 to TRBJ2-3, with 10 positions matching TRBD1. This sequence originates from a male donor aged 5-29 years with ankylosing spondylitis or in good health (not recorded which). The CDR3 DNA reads TGTGCCAGCAGCCTGGGACAGGGGTGGACAGATACGCAGTATTTT. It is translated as CASSLGQGWTDTQYF.